The TCR beta chain described here comes from a study of shared clonotypes between healthy human individuals. Findings of the study overall: Donor clonotype sharing was expected to depend on sequencing depth. Researchers sampled blood only, noting tissue repertoires likely differ.

As for this clone: Antigen: not known.

At deep level, the assay was performed. Investigators spread the genomic DNA of each subset evenly over several immunoSEQ plates. Sequencing used immunoSEQ multiplex PCR; TCRdb keeps in-frame clones, though not all of them. The sample lists roughly 500,000 clones, approximately 84% occurring once. Germline loops: CDR1 SGDLS, CDR2 YYNGEE. V shed 0 bases and J shed 5 bases, with 9 bases lying between them. The CDR3 is 14 residues long. The origin of this receptor is a woman aged 40 to 50 in good health. Some clones in this sample may be carry-over from other donors' samples. The sequencing sample was made of PBMCs. This sequence joins TRBV9 and TRBJ1-5, with a weak D call TRBD1 (6 bases). CDR3 in DNA: TGTGCCAGCAGCGTAGACGCAGGGGATCAGCCCCAGCATTTT. Residues: CASSVDAGDQPQHF.